This TCR beta chain derives from a study of blood T cell repertoires in COVID-19. In germline, CDR1 is ENHRY, CDR2 SYGVKD. CDR3 size: 13 residues. The V end was cut by 10 bases, the J end by 2 bases, with 14 bases between. Here immunoSEQ multiplex PCR was the method, and the copy in TCRdb shows in-frame clones only, minus some. The data show about 70,000 clones, about 91% seen once. The chain links TRBV10-3 to TRBJ1-1; weak D call: TRBD1 (6 bases). The source material was peripheral blood. This clonotype originated in a woman in her 70s with acute or convalescent COVID-19. CDR3 nucleotide sequence: TGTGCCAAAAAACAGGGACCTAACACTGAAGCTTTCTTT. Amino acids: CAKKQGPNTEAFF.